This TCR beta chain was found in a study of blood T cell repertoires in COVID-19. Repertoires were generated with immunoSEQ multiplex PCR, while TCRdb's copy carries only in-frame clones and drops some. The profile covers more than 85,000 clones, with 65% to 85% appearing a single time and nearly 25% taken by the ten largest. Material for sequencing was peripheral blood. The source is a man of 80 years or more with active or convalescent COVID-19.

CDR3 protein: CSASSGSYSYEQYF. Here the CDR3 DNA reads TGCAGTGCTAGTTCCGGGTCGTACTCCTACGAGCAGTACTTC. The chain combines TRBV20-1 with TRBJ2-7; D gene uncertain. V lost 3 bases and J lost 0, with 12 bases in between. The CDR3 runs 14 residues. Germline V gene sequence: CDR1 DFQATT, CDR2 SNEGSKA (reference sequence).